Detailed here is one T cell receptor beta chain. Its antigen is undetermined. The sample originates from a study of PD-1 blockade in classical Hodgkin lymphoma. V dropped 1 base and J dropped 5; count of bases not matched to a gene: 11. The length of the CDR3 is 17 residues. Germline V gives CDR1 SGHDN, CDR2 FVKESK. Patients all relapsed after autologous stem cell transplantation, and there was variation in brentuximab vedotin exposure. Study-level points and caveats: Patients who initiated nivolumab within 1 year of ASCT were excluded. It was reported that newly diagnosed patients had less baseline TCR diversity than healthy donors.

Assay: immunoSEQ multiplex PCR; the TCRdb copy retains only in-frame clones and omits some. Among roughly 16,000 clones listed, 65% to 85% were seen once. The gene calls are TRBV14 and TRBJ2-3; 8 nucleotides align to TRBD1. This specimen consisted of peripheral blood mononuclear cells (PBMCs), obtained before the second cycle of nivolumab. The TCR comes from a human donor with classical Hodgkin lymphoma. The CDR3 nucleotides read TGTGCCAGCAGCCAAGCCGGCCAGGGGGCGGTCAGAGATACGCAGTATTTT. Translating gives CASSQAGQGAVRDTQYF.